This T cell receptor (beta chain) is drawn from a study of T cell responses to AZD1222 COVID-19 vaccine. The CDR3 spans 15 residues. V lost 5 bases and J lost 10, with 21 bases in between. Germline CDR1 is MDHEN and CDR2 is SYDVKM. Profiled with immunoSEQ multiplex PCR; TCRdb holds only in-frame clones, not every one. The data show about 83,000 clones, roughly 88% seen once. This chain connects TRBV28 to TRBJ1-5, with D perhaps matching TRBD1 (6 bases). The sample here was peripheral blood, taken on day 0 of AZD1222 vaccination. The receptor was derived from an adult in good health. Written as DNA, the CDR3 is TGTGCCAGCAGTCAACAGGGTCTCATGGTGGTACCCCAGCATTTT. Translation: CASSQQGLMVVPQHF.